This entry describes one T cell receptor beta chain. The antigen remains unidentified. This entry is derived from a study of vaccination and CD4 T cells after COVID-19. Study at large: Post-vaccine specimens were obtained a median 72 days after dose two (range 14 to 241). Overlapping spike peptides from SARS-CoV-2, HCoV-NL63, HCoV-OC43 and HCoV-229E served to stimulate the cells.

Cultured CD4+ T-cell DNA underwent Oncomine TCR Beta short-read sequencing. From the PCR reads, TCRdb called clonotypes with MiXCR, one entry per CDR3 protein. The profile shows just under 4,500 distinct CDR3 sequences, roughly 23% of them singletons. Treatment in this sample: 10-day PBMC culture with coronavirus spike peptide pools or control peptides (ViraFEST assay). The origin of this receptor is a human donor who had recovered from COVID-19. The sequencing input was CD4+ T cells from blood, cultured in vitro.

This CDR3 reads CASSEFSDTQYF. In DNA form, the CDR3 reads TGTGCCAGCAGCGAATTTTCAGATACGCAGTATTTT. The chain employs TRBV2 and TRBJ2-3; D gene unclear. V was pared by 6 bases and J by 4 bases, with 8 bases between. The CDR3 runs 12 residues. Germline lookup yields CDR1 SNHLY and CDR2 FYNNEI.